This TCR beta chain was sequenced in a study of cytotoxic CD8 clonotypes in ibrutinib-treated CLL. Study-level background: Sample averages reached 250,000 to 300,000 productive templates and 94,082 productive rearrangements.

Germline V gene sequence: CDR1 LGHNT, CDR2 FRNRAP. The CDR3 is 15 amino acids. Trimming took off 3 bases at V and 5 bases at J, with 16 bases between the two ends. Generated by immunoSEQ multiplex PCR, the TCRdb table keeps only in-frame clones and is missing some. The sample shows about 200,000 clones, nearly 80% of them seen only once. The sample was PBMCs, taken after 12 months of ibrutinib treatment. The TCR originated in a human donor with chronic lymphocytic leukemia. The chain recombines TRBV12-5 with TRBJ2-5, with D possibly matching TRBD1 (5 bases). CDR3 DNA: TGTGCTAGTGGTTTAGGGGCAGGCTCCTTGGAGACCCAGTACTTC. This translates into CASGLGAGSLETQYF.